This TCR beta chain is from a study of blood T cells in healthy people across ages. This clonotype appeared a few times. CDR1 is SGHNT and CDR2 is YYREEE in the germline V gene (reference sequence). V shed 5 bases and J 5 bases; nucleotides not matched to a gene: 2. CDR3 length: 14 amino acids. Sample-barcoded 5' priming and a J-beta primer mix drove a second PCR of roughly 6 to 12 cycles. TCRdb itself ran the 5' RACE reads through MiXCR, one entry per CDR3 protein. The sample consists of 900,000 to 950,000 distinct CDR3 sequences, 25% to 35% of them appearing once. These data were also reused for a study on T cells of mothers and their children.

The source is a woman in her 40s in good health. Material: blood. V is TRBV5-4 and J is TRBJ2-2, with 11 bases fitting TRBD2. CDR3 residues: CASRTSGATGELFF. The CDR3 nucleotides are TGTGCCAGCAGGACTAGCGGGGCAACCGGGGAGCTGTTTTTT.